The 22 T cell receptor beta chains given below trace back to one sample, sequenced in a study of Graves' ophthalmopathy and Graves' hyperthyroidism. As the template, RNA transcripts were used to amplify TCR beta CDR3 regions. Investigators did first-round RT-PCR with HTBI primers, then second-round multiplex PCR. TCRdb reprocessed the multiplex PCR reads with MiXCR, giving one entry per CDR3 protein. The sample gives about 1.1 million distinct CDR3 sequences, 35% to 40% of which show up once; roughly 11% is in the top ten. The sample was peripheral blood or thyroid tissue (not recorded which). These TCRs come from an adult man with Graves' hyperthyroidism.

The chain links TRBV12-3 or TRBV12-4 to TRBJ2-5, with D maybe TRBD2 (5 bases). The V gene lost 4 bases and the J gene lost 5 bases, with 17 bases spanning the gap. This CDR3 region has 15 residues. For the CDR3, the DNA is TGTGCCAGCAGTTCGAACGGGCCGACGGGGGAGACCCAGTACTTC. Amino acids: CASSSNGPTGETQYF.

This clonotype was detected ten times or more. The chain recombines TRBV7-6 with TRBJ2-7; TRBD2 aligns across 8 bases. The V segment lost 5 bases and the J segment 6 bases; nucleotides outside the gene matches: 9. The germline V gene has CDR1 SGHVS and CDR2 FNYEAQ. This CDR3 has 14 residues. The CDR3 coding sequence is TGTGCCAGCAGCCCGGCCGGACTAGCCCCCGAGCAGTACTTC. Amino acid sequence: CASSPAGLAPEQYF.

This clonotype has just a few counts. The V gene is TRBV6-6, the J gene TRBJ2-7; D is perhaps TRBD2 (6 bases). V was shortened by 7 bases and J by 0 bases, with 16 bases between the two germline ends. The germline gives CDR1 MNHNY, CDR2 SVGAGI (reference sequence). The CDR3 loop spans 15 amino acids. Here the CDR3 reads CASTFVSGSSYEQYF. CDR3 coding DNA: TGTGCCAGCACGTTCGTTAGCGGTAGCTCCTACGAGCAGTACTTC.

This sequence joins TRBV7-9 and TRBJ1-1, with D possibly being TRBD1 (5 bases). Germline assignment: CDR1 SEHNR and CDR2 FQNEAQ (reference sequence). CDR3 length: 13 amino acids. Between the trimmed V and J ends, which lost 10 bases and 2 bases, there was a span of 14 bases. CDR3 nucleotides: TGTGCCACTTATCAGGGCCTAAACACTGAAGCTTTCTTT. Protein product: CATYQGLNTEAFF.

The table lists this clonotype with many counts. The chain joins TRBV6-5 to TRBJ2-7; D is unclear. From germline, CDR1 is MNHEY and CDR2 SVGAGI. This CDR3 is built from 12 residues. Trimming shortened V by 3 bases and J by 3 bases, and 6 bases separated the two germline ends. This CDR3 is CASSYNSYEQYF. The CDR3 DNA reads TGTGCCAGCAGTTATAACAGCTACGAGCAGTACTTC.

This clonotype was seen at least ten times. The chain is built from TRBV2 and TRBJ2-5; 11 bases map to TRBD1. Germline lookup yields CDR1 SNHLY and CDR2 FYNNEI. The trim removed 4 bases at V and 5 bases at J, leaving 12 bases unmatched. This CDR3 is built from 17 residues. The CDR3 region has the DNA TGTGCCAGCAGTGTCGGGACAGGGGGGATCGGTGAGGAGACCCAGTACTTC. It encodes CASSVGTGGIGEETQYF.

The rearrangement joins TRBV15 to TRBJ1-2, with unresolved D. This CDR3 spans 13 amino acids. Between the trimmed V and J ends, which lost 3 bases and 3 bases, there was a span of 8 bases. The germline V gene encodes CDR1 LNHNV and CDR2 YYDKDF (reference sequence). CDR3: CATSRPNDYGYTF. CDR3 bases: TGTGCCACCAGCAGGCCTAACGACTATGGCTACACCTTC.

The gene calls are TRBV19 and TRBJ1-5; 7 positions match TRBD1. This CDR3 is built from 17 residues. Germline loops: CDR1 LNHDA, CDR2 SQIVND (reference sequence). The J segment lost 1 base and the V segment lost 4 bases, leaving 10 bases of the junction unmatched. CDR3: CASSTLSGGASNQPQHF. As DNA, the CDR3 is TGTGCCAGTAGTACCCTGTCAGGGGGAGCGAGCAATCAGCCCCAGCATTTT.

In the case of this clonotype: This may arise from a read error, as a much more abundant clone is one base away. The CDR3 ends on some other residue instead of the conserved phenylalanine or tryptophan, so this is likely a read error. This chain uses TRBV5-5 with TRBJ1-2; possible D gene TRBD1, 5 bases. V shed 1 base and J shed 7 bases, with 11 bases lying between them. CDR1 and CDR2 from the germline V gene are SGHKS and YYEKEE (reference sequence). This CDR3 is 13 amino acids long. CDR3 nucleotide sequence: TGTGCCAGCAGCTTGATGCTGAGGGGTGGCTACACCCTC. Translated, it gives CASSLMLRGGYTL.

Concerning this clonotype: A much larger clone differs from this one at a single base, so this may be a read error. The chain employs TRBV7-9 and TRBJ2-5, with 8 bases fitting TRBD2. The CDR3 has 14 amino acids. The ends lost 4 bases at V and 5 bases at J; junction bases unmatched: 6. The germline V gene has CDR1 SEHNR and CDR2 FQNEAQ (reference sequence). The CDR3 DNA sequence: TGTGCCAGCAGCTCGGGACTAGTTGGGGAGACCCAGTACTTC. It specifies CASSSGLVGETQYF.

The chain has TRBV10-2 and TRBJ1-2; TRBD1 might be the D (5 bases). Trimming cost V 0 bases and J 4 bases, with 12 bases left between them. The CDR3 covers 15 residues. CDR1 WSHSY and CDR2 SAAADI come from the germline V gene. The CDR3 DNA reads TGCGCCAGCAGTGAGTCCGAGGGGCCTGGCTATGGCTACACCTTC. Translating gives CASSESEGPGYGYTF.

This clonotype has more than one count but fewer than ten. The CDR3 protein is CASTRGIWGYYEQYF. CDR3 bases: TGTGCCAGTACCCGTGGGATTTGGGGTTACTACGAGCAGTACTTC. The chain joins TRBV7-2 to TRBJ2-7; D uncertain. The CDR3 covers 15 residues. CDR1 is SGHTA and CDR2 is FQGNSA in the germline V gene. V lost 9 bases and J 3 bases, leaving 21 bases between the germline ends.

This sequence joins TRBV5-1 and TRBJ1-2, with a possible D match to TRBD1 (6 bases). The CDR3 is 17 residues long. The germline V and J ends were trimmed by 4 bases and 3 bases, with 22 bases remaining between them. The germline gives CDR1 SGHRS, CDR2 YFSETQ. The CDR3 region is CASSGLEFSGGDYGYTF. The CDR3 nucleotides read TGCGCCAGCAGCGGCCTGGAGTTTTCGGGGGGCGACTATGGCTACACCTTC.

Concerning this clonotype itself: The junction does not match germline at one end; this may be a read error. This sequence joins TRBV15 and TRBJ1-1; D not certain. Germline CDR1 LNHNV, CDR2 YYDKDF (reference sequence). The CDR3 spans 14 residues. The CDR3 nucleotides read TGTGCCGCCAGCAGTTTTCGGCAGTACACTGAAGCTTTCTTT. Its protein is CAASSFRQYTEAFF.

This sequence joins TRBV28 and TRBJ1-6; no definite D call. Germline values: CDR1 MDHEN, CDR2 SYDVKM. Deletions cut 8 bases from V and 14 bases from J, with 16 bases between. The CDR3 spans 12 residues. The CDR3 DNA is TGTGCCAGCCGCTCCGCACGGGGAACCCTCCACTTT. Amino acid sequence: CASRSARGTLHF.

J is TRBJ1-1 and V is TRBV7-9, with D unclear. Between the trimmed V and J ends, which lost 5 bases and 1 base, there was a span of 17 bases. CDR3 length: 16 amino acids. Germline-derived CDR1 and CDR2 are SEHNR and FQNEAQ (reference sequence). In DNA, the CDR3 is TGTGCCAGCAGCCCTTACCCCGATGCAGCGAACACTGAAGCTTTCTTT. This translates into CASSPYPDAANTEAFF. The complete variable domain, with remaining parts taken from reference TRBV7-9 and TRBJ1-1, reads DTGVSQNPRHKITKRGQNVTFRCDPISEHNRLYWYRQTLGQGPEFLTYFQNEAQLEKSRLLSDRFSAERPKGSFSTLEIQRTEQGDSAMYLCASSPYPDAANTEAFFGQGTRLTVV.

This clonotype occurred a few times. This chain uses TRBV10-3 with TRBJ1-6; D possibly corresponds to TRBD1 (6 bases). Germline loops: CDR1 ENHRY, CDR2 SYGVKD. V was clipped by 5 bases and J by 5 bases, with 16 bases between them. This CDR3 contains 16 residues. CDR3 bases: TGTGCCATCAGTCAAGACGGGGGGGACAATAATTCACCCCTCCACTTT. Residues: CAISQDGGDNNSPLHF.

The table lists this clonotype with a few counts. This chain uses TRBV20-1 with TRBJ2-7; TRBD2 matches at 7 bases. Germline CDR1 is DFQATT and CDR2 is SNEGSKA (reference sequence). CDR3 size: 16 residues. After removal of 5 bases from V and 4 bases from J, the junction contained 17 bases not matched to a gene. CDR3 sequence: CSAPVPERGTSYEQYF. The CDR3 region has the DNA TGCAGTGCTCCCGTTCCTGAGCGGGGTACCTCTTACGAGCAGTACTTC.

The CDR3 sequence: CASSLRSPGRWGYTF. The CDR3 DNA is TGTGCCAGCAGCTTACGGAGCCCAGGACGTTGGGGCTACACCTTC. This sequence joins TRBV7-9 and TRBJ1-2, with unresolved D. Trimming pared 2 bases from V and 8 bases from J, leaving 18 bases between. The CDR3 consists of 15 residues. Germline CDR1 reads SEHNR; CDR2 reads FQNEAQ (reference sequence).

This clonotype was seen ten or more times. The rearrangement uses TRBV10-3 and TRBJ2-7; 8 nucleotides match TRBD1. V lost 6 bases to trimming and J lost 3 bases; unmatched junction nucleotides: 10. The CDR3 length is 15 residues. CDR1 ENHRY and CDR2 SYGVKD come from the germline V gene. This CDR3 is CAISHLDRDVYEQYF. CDR3 in DNA: TGTGCCATCAGCCACCTGGACAGGGACGTCTACGAGCAGTACTTC.

The chain employs TRBV12-3 or TRBV12-4 and TRBJ2-2; 7 positions match TRBD2. With V trimmed by 5 bases and J by 3 bases, 15 bases remained unmatched. The CDR3 is made up of 18 amino acids. This chain's CDR3 is CASSEAGLIKPYTGELFF. The CDR3 DNA sequence: TGTGCCAGCAGTGAAGCGGGACTCATTAAACCTTACACCGGGGAGCTGTTTTTT.

This clonotype was found a few times. The chain joins TRBV7-9 to TRBJ2-2; TRBD1 matches 9 bases. CDR3 size: 14 residues. Trimming took 9 bases from V and 6 from J; bases not matched to a gene: 8. Looked up from germline, CDR1 is SEHNR and CDR2 is FQNEAQ (reference sequence). The CDR3 nucleotides are TGTGCCAGGACTCAGGACAGGGGTTCCGGGGAGCTGTTTTTT. Its protein is CARTQDRGSGELFF.